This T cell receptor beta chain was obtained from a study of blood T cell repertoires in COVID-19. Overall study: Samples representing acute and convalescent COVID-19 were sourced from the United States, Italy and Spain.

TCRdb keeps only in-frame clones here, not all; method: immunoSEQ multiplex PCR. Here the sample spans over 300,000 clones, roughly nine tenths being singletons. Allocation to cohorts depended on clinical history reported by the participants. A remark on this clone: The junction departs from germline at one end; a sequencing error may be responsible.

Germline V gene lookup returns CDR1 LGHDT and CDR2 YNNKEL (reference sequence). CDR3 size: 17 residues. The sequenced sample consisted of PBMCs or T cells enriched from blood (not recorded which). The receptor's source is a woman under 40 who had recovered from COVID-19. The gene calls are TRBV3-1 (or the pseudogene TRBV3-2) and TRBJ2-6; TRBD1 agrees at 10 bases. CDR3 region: CARSRDRGLGGANVLTF. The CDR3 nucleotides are TGTGCCCGCAGCCGGGACAGGGGATTGGGGGGGGCCAACGTCCTGACTTTC.